Below are 2 T cell receptor beta chains sequenced from a single sample in a study of T cell responses to AZD1222 COVID-19 vaccine (dated by TCRdb to 2020 to 2023). Libraries were built with the immunoSEQ multiplex PCR assay. TCRdb obtained this table from immuneACCESS and retained in-frame rearrangements with V and J assigned. These tables miss some clones; where compared with another copy, unresolved V genes account for less than half of the shortfall, and the remainder is unexplained. The sample table holds about 100,000 clones, of which around 89% were seen once. About 6.6% of the sample rests with the top ten. The time point label for this specimen denotes: baseline before first vaccination. The sequences come from peripheral blood, collected on day 0 of AZD1222 vaccination. Every receptor here comes from an adult in good health.

The gene calls are TRBV30 and TRBJ1-4, with unresolved D. The V gene lost 0 bases and the J gene lost 8 bases, with 10 bases spanning the gap. In germline, CDR1 is GTSNPN, CDR2 SVGIG (reference sequence). CDR3 length equals 13 residues. The CDR3 protein is CAWSVADWEKLFF. In DNA, the CDR3 is TGTGCCTGGAGTGTGGCGGACTGGGAAAAACTGTTTTTT.

The chain couples TRBV28 to TRBJ1-2, with D unresolved. Trimming stripped 10 bases from V and 0 bases from J, with 9 bases between. Per the germline V gene, CDR1 is MDHEN and CDR2 is SYDVKM. The CDR3 has 12 amino acids. CDR3: CATQVANYGYTF. As DNA, the CDR3 is TGTGCCACCCAGGTAGCTAACTATGGCTACACCTTC.